One and the same sample provided the 3 T cell receptor beta chains below, sequenced in a study of shared clonotypes between healthy human individuals. TCRdb's copy holds only in-frame clones and misses some; the assay was immunoSEQ multiplex PCR. The sample includes more than 550,000 clones, approximately 72% of them seen just once. The sequenced material came from memory CD4+ T cells sorted from blood. Subset: CD45RA-negative fraction. The origin of the receptors is a woman under 40 in good health.

The chain recombines TRBV7-9 with TRBJ2-2, with TRBD2 matching 11 bases. The CDR3 extends over 17 amino acids. V lost 5 bases, J lost 4 bases, and 9 bases stayed unmatched. From germline, CDR1 is SEHNR and CDR2 FQNEAQ (reference sequence). The CDR3 is CASSTTSGILGTGELFF. Here the CDR3 DNA reads TGTGCCAGCAGCACGACTAGCGGGATATTGGGCACCGGGGAGCTGTTTTTT.

The chain joins TRBV10-3 to TRBJ1-5, with D hard to call. CDR1 and CDR2 from the germline V gene are ENHRY and SYGVKD. CDR3 length: 13 amino acids. V was cut by 4 bases and J by 6 bases, with 10 bases left in between. The chain's CDR3 is CAISGQGRQPQHF. The CDR3 bases are TGTGCCATCAGTGGACAAGGGCGTCAGCCCCAGCATTTT.

The chain recombines TRBV11-3 with TRBJ2-1, with D possibly matching TRBD2 (5 bases). V lost 5 bases to trimming and J lost 8 bases, with 10 bases between them. This CDR3 is built from 12 residues. From germline, CDR1 is SGHNT and CDR2 YENEEA. This CDR3 reads CASSRLAHEQFF. CDR3 bases: TGTGCCAGCAGCAGGCTAGCCCATGAGCAGTTCTTC.